These T cell receptor beta chains were read from a single sample in a study of blood T cell repertoires in COVID-19. Sequencing used immunoSEQ multiplex PCR; TCRdb keeps in-frame clones, though not all of them. This table has approximately 400,000 clones, around 87% appearing once. Sequenced material: PBMCs or T cells enriched from blood (not recorded which). The source of these receptors is a man under 40 who had recovered from COVID-19. Each CDR3 is given with its conserved first and last residue. The D gene is left open where the match is weak. Clone size is stated in some rows and not others, as once, few, many or a class when expanded.

-	TRBV7-9	TRBD1	TRBJ1-5	TGTGCCAGCAGTCAGACAGGGGATTGGCAGCCCCAGCATTTT	CASSQTGDWQPQHF
-	TRBV21-1	-	TRBJ1-2	TGTGCCAGCAGATCCCGGGACAGGCCTGAGGATGACTATGGCTACACCTTC	CASRSRDRPEDDYGYTF
-	TRBV15	TRBD1	TRBJ1-1	TGTGCCACCAGCAGAATGAGGGGGCGGGATATCACTGAAGCTTTCTTT	CATSRMRGRDITEAFF
-	TRBV2	-	TRBJ2-7	TGTGCCAGCGGACAGTTTGGCTACGAGCAGTACTTC	CASGQFGYEQYF
-	TRBV5-1	-	TRBJ2-3	TGCGCCAGCAACCAAGGGGAAGTGCAGTATTTT	CASNQGEVQYF
-	TRBV7-2	TRBD2	TRBJ2-1	TGTGCCAGCAGCCCCCGGACTAGCGGGGGGGCGTTCTTC	CASSPRTSGGAFF
once	TRBV7-9	TRBD1	TRBJ2-1	TGTGCCAGCAGTTCTTTGACAGGGCGAGGCGAGCAGTTCTTC	CASSSLTGRGEQFF
many	TRBV19	-	TRBJ2-2	TGTGCCAGTAGTATAGATCTGGGCTCCCGGGGGTGGCTGTTTTTT	CASSIDLGSRGWLFF
-	TRBV5-6	TRBD1	TRBJ1-2	TGTGCCAGCAGCTTGGCCGACAGGGGGTATGGCTACACCTTC	CASSLADRGYGYTF
-	TRBV2	-	TRBJ2-5	TGTGCCAGCGGTCCAGTCCCGGAGACCCAGTACTTC	CASGPVPETQYF
-	TRBV29-1	-	TRBJ1-1	TGCAGCGTGTCTGGGGGGGTCGAAGCTTTCTTT	CSVSGGVEAFF
-	TRBV13	TRBD1	TRBJ1-2	TGTGCCAGCAGCTCCGGACAGGGGTTGAGCTATGGCTACACCTTC	CASSSGQGLSYGYTF
-	TRBV6-5	-	TRBJ2-7	TGTGCCAGCAGTTACTCGCCTCCGGGGGTGGCCTACGAGCAGTACTTC	CASSYSPPGVAYEQYF
-	TRBV19	-	TRBJ1-5	TGTGCCTCAACAGCAGGGAGGTGGAATCAGCCCCAGCATTTT	CASTAGRWNQPQHF
-	TRBV19	TRBD1	TRBJ2-1	TGTGCCAGTAGCCCGGGACAGACGCTGGGCGATGAGCAGTTCTTC	CASSPGQTLGDEQFF
-	TRBV6-5	-	TRBJ2-7	TGTGCCAGCAGTAACAAAGGGGGGGCAGCCTACGAGCAGTACTTC	CASSNKGGAAYEQYF
-	TRBV7-9	TRBD2	TRBJ2-1	TGTGCCAGCAGCTTAGCGAAAGGGACTAGCGGAAAAATCGAGAATGAGCAGTTCTTC	CASSLAKGTSGKIENEQFF
-	TRBV13	-	TRBJ1-4	TGTGCCAGCAGCCCGCGGGTTAATGAAAAACTGTTTTTT	CASSPRVNEKLFF
-	TRBV15	-	TRBJ1-6	TGTGCCACCAGCAGAGAGAGTACAGTACCCAATTCACCCCTCCACTTT	CATSRESTVPNSPLHF
-	TRBV27	-	TRBJ2-1	TGTGCCAGCACCAGGAACAATGAGCAGTTCTTC	CASTRNNEQFF
-	TRBV30	TRBD1	TRBJ1-6	TGTGCCTGGAGTGGGACAGGAGGGAGTTCACCCCTCCACTTT	CAWSGTGGSSPLHF
-	TRBV18	TRBD1	TRBJ1-5	TGTGCCAGCTCACCGGACAGGGGCAATCAGCCCCAGCATTTT	CASSPDRGNQPQHF
-	TRBV6-1	-	TRBJ2-7	TGTGCCAGCAGTGAAGGACAGCAGATATACGAGCAGTACTTC	CASSEGQQIYEQYF
-	TRBV6-1	TRBD1	TRBJ1-3	TGTGCCAGCAGTGCCCAAACGTGGCGGCAGGGGGCGTCTGGAAACACCATATATTTT	CASSAQTWRQGASGNTIYF
-	TRBV6-2/TRBV6-3	TRBD2	TRBJ2-5	TGTGCCAGCAGTGGCTGGACTAGCGGTCCAAGGACCCAGTACTTC	CASSGWTSGPRTQYF
-	TRBV6-1	-	TRBJ2-7	TGTGCCAGCAGTGACGGGGTACTCCCGACTTACGAGCAGTACTTC	CASSDGVLPTYEQYF
-	TRBV18	-	TRBJ1-3	TGTGCCAGCTCACCGACGACAGTTGGGTTGGGAAACACCATATATTTT	CASSPTTVGLGNTIYF